Listed here are 27 T cell receptor beta chains from one sample, sequenced in a study of T cells in Graves' hyperthyroidism and ophthalmopathy. RNA transcripts gave rise to amplified TCR beta CDR3 regions. HTBI primers were the set used in a first-round RT-PCR of the TCR CDR3. TCRdb processed the multiplex PCR reads anew with MiXCR; each CDR3 protein has one entry. Counted here are more than 650,000 distinct CDR3 sequences, 14% occurring once; the ten biggest clones make up roughly 10%. The sequenced sample was blood. The receptors were sampled from a woman younger than 30 with Graves' hyperthyroidism.

V and J are TRBV20-1 and TRBJ2-7; tentative D call: TRBD1 (6 bases). This CDR3 has 13 residues. Per the germline V gene, CDR1 is DFQATT and CDR2 is SNEGSKA (reference sequence). V was cut by 3 bases and J by 2 bases, with 11 bases left in between. The CDR3 here is CSASHRATYEQYF. The CDR3 region has the DNA TGCAGTGCTAGTCACAGGGCCACCTACGAGCAGTACTTC.

Ten or more counts support this clonotype. The chain carries TRBV5-1 and TRBJ1-1; 10 positions agree with TRBD1. This CDR3 is built from 13 residues. The V gene's germline CDR1 is SGHRS and CDR2 YFSETQ. J lost 10 bases, V lost 4 bases, and 7 bases had no gene match. The CDR3 protein is CASSGGTGALAFF. The CDR3 coding sequence is TGCGCCAGCAGCGGCGGGACAGGGGCTTTAGCTTTCTTT.

The chain links TRBV10-3 to TRBJ2-1; D unclear. CDR3 length: 15 residues. Per the germline V gene, CDR1 is ENHRY and CDR2 is SYGVKD. Trimming left V 3 bases short and J 0 bases short, with 9 bases between. This CDR3 is CAISDWSSSYNEQFF. The CDR3 DNA sequence: TGTGCCATCAGTGACTGGTCCAGCTCCTACAATGAGCAGTTCTTC.

This clonotype was detected only a few times. The chain combines TRBV29-1 with TRBJ2-1, with D uncertain. Germline assignment: CDR1 SQVTM and CDR2 ANQGSEA. The length of the CDR3 is 12 residues. Trimming removed 2 bases at V and 5 bases at J, with 7 bases between. The CDR3 is CSVESRHNEQFF. As DNA, the CDR3 is TGCAGCGTTGAATCCAGACACAATGAGCAGTTCTTC.

This clonotype showed up many times. At one boundary the junction diverges from the germline segment, which might be a read error. CDR3 in DNA: TGTGCCAGCAGTTTAGGAACGAACACTAAAGCTTTCTTT. Its protein is CASSLGTNTKAFF. The chain recombines TRBV28 with TRBJ1-1; no clear D gene. CDR1 and CDR2 from the germline V gene are MDHEN and SYDVKM. The length of the CDR3 is 13 residues.

The rearrangement links TRBV4-3 to TRBJ2-7; D is unresolved. The CDR3 extends over 19 amino acids. CDR1 and CDR2 (germline): LGHNA, YSLEER. With 0 bases removed from V and 0 bases from J, the gap between germline ends came to 21 bases. The DNA for the CDR3 is TGCGCCAGCAGCCAAGAACCGGGTCTGTCAGTGAGCCGCTCCTACGAGCAGTACTTC. Amino acid sequence: CASSQEPGLSVSRSYEQYF.

This clonotype was detected only a few times. The V gene is TRBV20-1, the J gene TRBJ2-1; D may correspond to TRBD1 or TRBD2 (5 bases each). This CDR3 is 13 amino acids long. V lost 7 bases to trimming and J lost 5 bases, with 15 bases between them. Germline loops: CDR1 DFQATT, CDR2 SNEGSKA (reference sequence). The CDR3 DNA reads TGCAGTGGGTGGAACGGGACGAACAATGAGCAGTTCTTC. It codes for CSGWNGTNNEQFF.

The V gene is TRBV5-6, the J gene TRBJ1-2, with D perhaps matching TRBD1 (5 bases). Germline-derived CDR1 and CDR2 are SGHDT and YYEEEE. CDR3 size: 13 residues. V was clipped by 4 bases and J by 4 bases, with 11 bases between them. CDR3 nucleotides: TGTGCCAGCAGCAGGGAGGGGTCCTATGGCTACACCTTC. This sequence encodes CASSREGSYGYTF.

Details on this clonotype: A single base separates this from a much larger clone, so it may be a read error. The CDR3 protein is CSVVDPGDNQPQHF. Written as DNA, the CDR3 is TGCAGCGTTGTTGACCCGGGGGACAATCAGCCCCAGCATTTT. V and J are TRBV29-1 and TRBJ1-5, with D possibly being TRBD1 (5 bases). V was cut by 4 bases and J by 3 bases, with 13 bases left in between. The CDR3 totals 14 residues. From germline, CDR1 is SQVTM and CDR2 ANQGSEA.

The J gene is TRBJ2-1, the V gene TRBV4-3, with 9 bases lining up with TRBD2. Trimming removed 3 bases from V and 1 base from J; junction bases left unmatched: 13. The germline CDR1 and CDR2 sequences are LGHNA and YSLEER. The CDR3 is 19 amino acids. CDR3 loop: CASSQPASGIGGSYNEQFF. The CDR3 DNA sequence: TGCGCCAGCAGCCAGCCCGCTAGCGGGATTGGTGGGTCCTACAATGAGCAGTTCTTC.

Turning to this clonotype: Possible read error: a much larger clone is one base away. The chain recombines TRBV7-2 with TRBJ2-5, with TRBD2 matching 12 bases. Germline V gene lookup returns CDR1 SGHTA and CDR2 FQGNSA. There are 16 residues in the CDR3. CDR3 in DNA: TGTGCCGGCAGCCCATCTAGCGGGGGGGGTGGAGAGACCCAGTACTTC. It codes for CAGSPSSGGGGETQYF.

This clonotype was counted between two and nine times. The J gene is TRBJ2-7, the V gene TRBV24-1, with 14 bases lining up with TRBD2. The CDR3 is made up of 18 amino acids. V dropped 3 bases and J dropped 5; count of bases not matched to a gene: 11. The germline gives CDR1 KGHDR, CDR2 SFDVKD. CDR3 sequence: CATSDLKPGLAGVHEQYF. CDR3 coding DNA: TGTGCCACCAGTGATCTGAAACCGGGACTAGCGGGAGTCCACGAGCAGTACTTC.

The sample holds many counts of this clonotype. This chain links TRBV6-1 with TRBJ1-1; tentative D call: TRBD1 (5 bases). CDR1 MNHNS and CDR2 SASEGT come from the germline V gene. V was cut by 5 bases and J by 1 base, with 23 bases left in between. The CDR3 consists of 18 residues. The CDR3 sequence: CASSPHGRGSSRNTEAFF. The CDR3 bases are TGTGCCAGCAGTCCCCACGGGAGGGGATCGTCTAGGAACACTGAAGCTTTCTTT.

The genes are TRBV2 and TRBJ1-6; the match to TRBD1 covers 7 bases. The length of the CDR3 is 14 residues. Trimming took 8 bases from V and 8 from J; bases not matched to a gene: 9. The germline V gene has CDR1 SNHLY and CDR2 FYNNEI. CDR3 DNA: TGTGCCAGCCGCTACAGGGGTTTGGATTCACCCCTCCACTTT. This gives the protein CASRYRGLDSPLHF.

The chain couples TRBV3-1 to TRBJ1-1, with TRBD1 as a possible D gene (5 bases). The germline V and J ends were trimmed by 7 bases and 4 bases, with 19 bases remaining between them. The CDR3 has 15 amino acids. CDR1 is LGHDT and CDR2 is YNNKEL in the germline V gene (reference sequence). Written as DNA, the CDR3 is TGTGCCAGCACTGACTTTCCAGGGAAGGGCACTGAAGCTTTCTTT. It translates to CASTDFPGKGTEAFF.

This clonotype was counted only a few times. The chain carries TRBV20-1 and TRBJ2-3; unclear D gene. The CDR3 has 12 amino acids. Trimming cost V 4 bases and J 5 bases, with 10 bases left between them. The germline V gene has CDR1 DFQATT and CDR2 SNEGSKA (reference sequence). The CDR3 DNA reads as TGCAGTGCTACCCGACCGGGAGATACGCAGTATTTT. This translates into CSATRPGDTQYF.

This clonotype was counted at least ten times. CDR3 nucleotides: TGTGCCGGGGGCGGGGATGCTGGGGCCAACGTCCTGACTTTC. Its protein product is CAGGGDAGANVLTF. This chain joins TRBV2 and TRBJ2-6, with D perhaps given as TRBD1 or TRBD2 (6 bases each). The CDR3 is 14 residues long. Per the germline V gene, CDR1 is SNHLY and CDR2 is FYNNEI. Trimming shortened V by 11 bases and J by 2 bases, and 13 bases separated the two germline ends.

This clonotype has just a few counts. This rearrangement joins TRBV19 to TRBJ2-1, with 8 bases lining up with TRBD2. The V and J ends lost 4 bases and 7 bases, in that order; junction bases with no gene match: 6. This CDR3 has 14 amino acids. Germline assignment: CDR1 LNHDA and CDR2 SQIVND (reference sequence). CDR3 sequence (DNA): TGTGCCAGTAGTACCAGGACTAGCCGGAATGAGCAGTTCTTC. Encoded protein: CASSTRTSRNEQFF.

The gene calls are TRBV12-3 or TRBV12-4 and TRBJ1-6; 7 bases align to TRBD1. V was pared by 4 bases and J by 9 bases, with 6 bases of the junction left unmatched. CDR3 size: 14 residues. The CDR3 loop is CASSSDRKGSPLHF. Written as DNA, the CDR3 is TGTGCCAGCAGTTCGGACAGGAAGGGTTCACCCCTCCACTTT.

At least ten counts were recorded for this clonotype. The chain is built from TRBV6-1 and TRBJ2-1; 7 bases line up with TRBD1. CDR1 and CDR2 from the germline V gene are MNHNS and SASEGT. This CDR3 spans 14 amino acids. J was trimmed by 1 base and V by 6 bases; bases with no gene match: 3. The CDR3 spells CASRQGLSYNEQFF. The CDR3 DNA is TGTGCCAGCAGACAGGGGTTATCCTACAATGAGCAGTTCTTC.

CDR3 coding DNA: TGTGCCAGCAGCTTGGGCCACCAAGGGGGCTATGGCTACACCTTC. Translated: CASSLGHQGGYGYTF. The chain uses TRBV7-2 and TRBJ1-2, with D possibly being TRBD1 (6 bases). The CDR3 consists of 15 residues. The V and J ends lost 3 bases and 4 bases respectively, with 15 bases between them. CDR1 is SGHTA, CDR2 FQGNSA, per germline. Looking up the rest from reference TRBV7-2 and TRBJ1-2 gives the full variable domain: GAGVSQSPSNKVTEKGKDVELRCDPISGHTALYWYRQSLGQGLEFLIYFQGNSAPDKSGLPSDRFSAERTGGSVSTLTIQRTQQEDSAVYLCASSLGHQGGYGYTFGSGTRLTVV.

This clonotype was counted many times. This chain connects TRBV13 to TRBJ2-3; 10 bases match TRBD1. The germline gives CDR1 PRHDT, CDR2 FYEKMQ (reference sequence). Unmatched junction bases numbered 4, after V lost 2 bases and J lost 2 bases. The CDR3 is made up of 16 amino acids. CDR3 in DNA: TGTGCCAGCAGCTTATGGGGACAGGGGTACACAGATACGCAGTATTTT. As protein: CASSLWGQGYTDTQYF.

Only a few counts were recorded for this clonotype. The chain links TRBV6-9 to TRBJ2-3; D is perhaps TRBD2 (5 bases). Germline-derived CDR1 and CDR2 are MNHGY and SVAAGI. The length of the CDR3 is 14 residues. V was cut by 3 bases and J by 1 base, with 8 bases left in between. The CDR3 nucleotides read TGTGCCAGCAGTTACAAGAGGGGCACAGATACGCAGTATTTT. Translation gives CASSYKRGTDTQYF.

This chain uses TRBV7-7 with TRBJ2-1, with 10 positions matching TRBD2. The CDR3 has 14 amino acids. Looked up from germline, CDR1 is SSHAT and CDR2 is FNYEAQ (reference sequence). Unmatched junction bases numbered 10, after V lost 8 bases and J lost 9 bases. The CDR3 sequence: CASRGASGRGEQFF. CDR3 bases: TGTGCCAGCCGGGGGGCTAGCGGGAGAGGTGAGCAGTTCTTC.

CDR3 bases: TGTGCCAGCTCACCACCAAGACGGGACAGGGTCCGGATTTTACTCAACACCGGGGAGCTGTTTTTT. Translating it yields CASSPPRRDRVRILLNTGELFF. This rearrangement joins TRBV6-2 or TRBV6-3 to TRBJ2-2, with 9 bases matching TRBD1. Germline V gene data show CDR1 as MNHEY and CDR2 as SVGEGT. V lost 8 bases, J lost 2 bases, and 27 bases stayed unmatched. CDR3 size: 22 residues.

V usage is TRBV24-1 and J usage is TRBJ2-5; 10 nucleotides line up with TRBD2. The CDR3 spans 16 residues. The V gene's germline CDR1 is KGHDR and CDR2 SFDVKD. V shed 4 bases, J shed 1 base, and the junction held 5 bases outside the gene matches. The CDR3 DNA reads as TGTGCCACCAGTGACCCTAGGACTAGCGGCCAAGAGACCCAGTACTTC. Protein product: CATSDPRTSGQETQYF.

In its sample, this clonotype was seen many times. This rearrangement joins TRBV28 to TRBJ1-2; D may be TRBD1 (6 bases). CDR1 and CDR2 (germline): MDHEN, SYDVKM. This CDR3 is built from 14 residues. Trimming shortened V by 4 bases and J by 8 bases, and 17 bases separated the two germline ends. CDR3 sequence (DNA): TGTGCCAGCAGTTCATTGACACCTCAGGGGGGCTACACCTTC. This translates into CASSSLTPQGGYTF.